Shown below are 12 T cell receptor beta chains from a single sample sequenced in a study of tumor-infiltrating lymphocytes in primary liver carcinoma. Reverse transcription of about 0.5 ug total RNA with a constant-region primer produced TCR beta cDNA. Generation of the TCR beta libraries relied on three nested multiplex PCR rounds using slightly modified ARM-PCR. PCR rounds one and two used TRBV1-TRBV30 forward primers with a C-beta reverse primer for around 11 cycles each. TCRdb ran MiXCR on the multiplex PCR reads and lists one entry per CDR3 protein. The sample includes about 100,000 distinct CDR3 sequences, around 73% of them seen just once. The approximately 17-32 mg bulk tissue piece was not sorted before simultaneous RNA and DNA extraction. Specimen: liver tumor tissue from sampling region 2. Subset here: tumor region T2, inferior pole. All receptors come from a woman aged 55 to 70 with primary liver carcinoma and hepatitis B virus infection.

About this clonotype: At one end, the junction sequence differs from germline, possibly due to a read error. The chain uses TRBV6-5 and TRBJ2-6, with a weak D call TRBD1 (5 bases). The length of the CDR3 is 15 residues. Germline CDR1 MNHEY, CDR2 SVGAGI. CDR3 in DNA: TGTGCCATCAGTCAAACAACCTCTGGGGCCAACGTCCTGAGTTTC. Translated, it gives CAISQTTSGANVLSF.

A word on this clonotype: Mismatch with germline at one junction end may stem from a read error. The chain is built from TRBV11-2 and TRBJ1-6; D is possibly TRBD1 (5 bases). The CDR3 consists of 15 residues. Germline assignment: CDR1 SGHAT and CDR2 FQNNGV. The CDR3 reads CASGLDPGRDPPLHF. In nucleotides, the CDR3 is TGTGCCAGCGGCTTAGATCCAGGGAGGGATCCACCCCTCCACTTT.

In this sample, this clonotype turned up many times. The chain links TRBV7-8 to TRBJ1-4, with 10 bases that match TRBD1. The CDR3 is 15 amino acids. The trim removed 4 bases at V and 3 bases at J, leaving 2 bases unmatched. The germline gives CDR1 SGHVS, CDR2 FQNEAQ. This CDR3 reads CASSSGQGANEKLFF. CDR3 nucleotide sequence: TGTGCCAGCAGCTCAGGACAGGGGGCTAATGAAAAACTGTTTTTT.

This clonotype was detected many times. This sequence joins TRBV5-6 and TRBJ1-2; weak D call: TRBD1 (6 bases). Germline lookup yields CDR1 SGHDT and CDR2 YYEEEE. The CDR3 contains 14 residues. V dropped 1 base and J dropped 6 bases, with 13 bases sitting between them. The CDR3 DNA reads TGTGCCAGCAGCTTGACCCGGGACATTGATGGCTACACCTTC. It is translated as CASSLTRDIDGYTF.

Details on this clonotype: A much more abundant neighbour one base away suggests this may be a read error. The chain combines TRBV5-1 with TRBJ2-2; 16 bases are shared with TRBD2. From germline, CDR1 is SGHRS and CDR2 YFSETQ. The CDR3 totals 19 residues. Trimming at V came to 4 bases and at J to 4 bases, leaving 10 bases not matched to a gene. The CDR3 DNA reads as TGCGCCAGCAGCCCGCAGCAGGGACTAGCGGGAGGGCGCACCGGGGAGCTGTTTTTT. Protein: CASSPQQGLAGGRTGELFF.

In regard to this clonotype: A read error may account for a junction end that differs from germline. CDR3 nucleotides: TGTGCCAGCAGTTGCTCGCTCGCGGGAGTACTGGAGACCCAATACTTC. Its protein product is CASSCSLAGVLETQYF. The gene calls are TRBV6-5 and TRBJ2-5; the match to TRBD2 covers 7 bases. CDR1 and CDR2 (germline): MNHEY, SVGAGI. The CDR3 is 16 residues long.

As to this clonotype: At one boundary the junction diverges from the germline segment, which might be a read error. V and J are TRBV28 and TRBJ2-3; D not certain. The germline V gene encodes CDR1 MDHEN and CDR2 SYDVKM. This CDR3 region has 14 residues. For the CDR3, the DNA is TGTACCAGCAGTTTTGTGGATTACATAGATACGCAGTATTTT. The encoded protein is CTSSFVDYIDTQYF.

This clonotype was seen many times. V usage is TRBV12-5 and J usage is TRBJ1-5; 10 nucleotides match TRBD1. Looked up from germline, CDR1 is LGHNT and CDR2 is FRNRAP. The CDR3 has 14 residues. V shed 6 bases, J shed 7 bases, and the junction held 6 bases outside the gene matches. The CDR3 protein is CASGRGTGDQPQHF. Written as DNA, the CDR3 is TGTGCTAGTGGACGTGGGACAGGGGACCAGCCCCAGCATTTT. Full variable domain (outside the CDR3, taken from reference TRBV12-5 and TRBJ1-5): DARVTQTPRHKVTEMGQEVTMRCQPILGHNTVFWYRQTMMQGLELLAYFRNRAPLDDSGMPKDRFSAEMPDATLATLKIQPSEPRDSAVYFCASGRGTGDQPQHFGDGTRLSIL.

This chain connects TRBV24-1 to TRBJ1-5, with D possibly being TRBD1 (5 bases). Germline loops: CDR1 KGHDR, CDR2 SFDVKD. The CDR3 is 13 residues long. V lost 8 bases, J lost 0 bases, and 7 bases lay in between. CDR3 nucleotide sequence: TGTGCCACCAATGGGGGTAGCAATCAGCCCCAGCATTTT. As protein: CATNGGSNQPQHF.

Of note for this clonotype: The junction shows a germline mismatch at one end, possibly a read error. This rearrangement joins TRBV12-3 or TRBV12-4 to TRBJ1-1, with D maybe TRBD1 (6 bases). The CDR3 length is 14 residues. As DNA, the CDR3 is TGTGCCAGCAGTTTAGGGGGGCCGAACACTGAAGTTTTCTTT. It encodes CASSLGGPNTEVFF.

A remark on this clonotype: One end of the junction is discordant with germline, which a read error may explain. V is TRBV7-2 and J is TRBJ2-5; D is unclear. The CDR3 has 15 residues. The V gene's germline CDR1 is SGHTA and CDR2 FQGNSA. Here the CDR3 DNA reads TGTGTCAGCAGCTTCCAAAAGGGTCCCCAAGAGACCCAGTACTTC. Translated: CVSSFQKGPQETQYF.

The genes are TRBV11-3 and TRBJ2-1, with D maybe TRBD2 (5 bases). CDR1 SGHNT and CDR2 YENEEA come from the germline V gene. Trimming took off 5 bases at V and 4 bases at J, with 21 bases between the two ends. This CDR3 comprises 17 residues. CDR3 protein: CASSIGFGGPSYNEQFF. The CDR3 DNA is TGTGCCAGCAGCATAGGGTTCGGCGGGCCTTCGTACAATGAGCAGTTCTTC.